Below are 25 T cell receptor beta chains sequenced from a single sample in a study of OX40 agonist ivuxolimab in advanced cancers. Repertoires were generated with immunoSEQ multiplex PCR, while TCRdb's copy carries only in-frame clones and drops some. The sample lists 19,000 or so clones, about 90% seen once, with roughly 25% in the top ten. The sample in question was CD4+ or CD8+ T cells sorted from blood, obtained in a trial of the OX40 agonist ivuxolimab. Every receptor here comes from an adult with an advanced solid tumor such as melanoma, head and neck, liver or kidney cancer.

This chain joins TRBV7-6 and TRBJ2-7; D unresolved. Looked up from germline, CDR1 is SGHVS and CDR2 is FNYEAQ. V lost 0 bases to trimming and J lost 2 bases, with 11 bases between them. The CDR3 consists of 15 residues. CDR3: CASSLAQGLAYEQYF. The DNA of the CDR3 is TGTGCCAGCAGCTTAGCGCAAGGTTTGGCCTACGAGCAGTACTTC. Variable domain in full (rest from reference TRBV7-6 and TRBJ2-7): GAGVSQSPRYKVTKRGQDVALRCDPISGHVSLYWYRQALGQGPEFLTYFNYEAQQDKSGLPNDRFSAERPEGSISTLTIQRTEQRDSAMYRCASSLAQGLAYEQYFGPGTRLTVT.

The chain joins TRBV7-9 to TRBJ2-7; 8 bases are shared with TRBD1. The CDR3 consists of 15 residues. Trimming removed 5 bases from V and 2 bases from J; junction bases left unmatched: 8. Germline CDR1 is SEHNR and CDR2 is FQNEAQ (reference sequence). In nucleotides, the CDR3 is TGTGCCAGCAGCCATCGACAGGGGCGCACCTACGAGCAGTACTTC. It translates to CASSHRQGRTYEQYF.

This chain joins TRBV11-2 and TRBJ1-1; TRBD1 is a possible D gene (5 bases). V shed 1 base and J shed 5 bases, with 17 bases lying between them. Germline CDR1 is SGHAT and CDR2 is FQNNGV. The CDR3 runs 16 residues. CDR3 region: CASSLAGEGLWTEAFF. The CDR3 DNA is TGTGCCAGCAGCTTAGCGGGGGAGGGGCTGTGGACTGAAGCTTTCTTT.

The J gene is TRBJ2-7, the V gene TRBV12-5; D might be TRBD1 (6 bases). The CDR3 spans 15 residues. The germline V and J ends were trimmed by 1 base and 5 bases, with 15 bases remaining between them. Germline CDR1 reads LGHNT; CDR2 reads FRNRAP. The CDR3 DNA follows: TGTGCTAGTGGTTTGGGTTCCACCGAGGGGGACGAGCAGTACTTC. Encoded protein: CASGLGSTEGDEQYF.

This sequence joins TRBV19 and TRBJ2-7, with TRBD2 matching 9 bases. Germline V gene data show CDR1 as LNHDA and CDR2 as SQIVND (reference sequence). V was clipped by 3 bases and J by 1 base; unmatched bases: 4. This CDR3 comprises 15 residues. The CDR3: CASSMSTSGSYEQYF. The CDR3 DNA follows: TGTGCCAGTAGTATGTCGACTAGCGGATCCTACGAGCAGTACTTC.

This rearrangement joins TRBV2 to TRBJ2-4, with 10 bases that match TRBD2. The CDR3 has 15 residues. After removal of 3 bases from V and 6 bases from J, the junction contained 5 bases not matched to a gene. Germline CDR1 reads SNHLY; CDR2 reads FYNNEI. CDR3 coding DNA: TGTGCCAGCAGTGACGTAGCGGGAGGAGGAAACATTCAGTACTTC. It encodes CASSDVAGGGNIQYF.

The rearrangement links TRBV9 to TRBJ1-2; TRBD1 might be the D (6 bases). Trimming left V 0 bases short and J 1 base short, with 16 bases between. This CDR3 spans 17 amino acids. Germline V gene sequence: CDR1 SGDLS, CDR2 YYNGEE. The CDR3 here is CASSVEVGGLSNYGYTF. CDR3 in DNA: TGTGCCAGCAGCGTAGAAGTGGGGGGGCTGAGTAACTATGGCTACACCTTC.

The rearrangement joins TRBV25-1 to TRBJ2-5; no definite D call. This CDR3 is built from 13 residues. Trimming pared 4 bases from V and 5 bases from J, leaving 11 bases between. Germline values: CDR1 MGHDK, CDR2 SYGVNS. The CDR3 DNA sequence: TGTGCCAGCAGTGGGGCCCTTTGGGAGACCCAGTACTTC. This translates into CASSGALWETQYF.

CDR3 amino acids: CASSWGAQNTEAFF. CDR3 nucleotide sequence: TGTGCCAGTAGCTGGGGGGCTCAGAACACTGAAGCTTTCTTT. This rearrangement joins TRBV19 to TRBJ1-1; possibly TRBD1 for D (6 bases). The germline V gene has CDR1 LNHDA and CDR2 SQIVND (reference sequence). CDR3 size: 14 residues. V dropped 6 bases and J dropped 1 base, with 12 bases sitting between them. Filled out from reference TRBV19 and TRBJ1-1, the complete variable domain reads DGGITQSPKYLFRKEGQNVTLSCEQNLNHDAMYWYRQDPGQGLRLIYYSQIVNDFQKGDIAEGYSVSREKKESFPLTVTSAQKNPTAFYLCASSWGAQNTEAFFGQGTRLTVV.

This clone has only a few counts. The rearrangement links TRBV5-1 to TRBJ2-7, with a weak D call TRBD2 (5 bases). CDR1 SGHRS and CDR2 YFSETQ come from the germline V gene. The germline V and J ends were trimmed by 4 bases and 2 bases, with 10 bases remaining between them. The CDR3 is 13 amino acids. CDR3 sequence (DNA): TGCGCCAGCAGCGGGCAGACTACCTACGAGCAGTACTTC. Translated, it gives CASSGQTTYEQYF.

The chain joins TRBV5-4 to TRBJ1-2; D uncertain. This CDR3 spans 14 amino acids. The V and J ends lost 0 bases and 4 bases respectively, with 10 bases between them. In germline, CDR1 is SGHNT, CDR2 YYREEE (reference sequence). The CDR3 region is CASSLAGEVYGYTF. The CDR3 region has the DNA TGTGCCAGCAGCTTGGCTGGGGAGGTCTATGGCTACACCTTC.

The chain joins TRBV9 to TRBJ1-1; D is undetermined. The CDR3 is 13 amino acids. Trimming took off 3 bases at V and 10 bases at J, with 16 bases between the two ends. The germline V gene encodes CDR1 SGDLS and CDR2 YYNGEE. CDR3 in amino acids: CASSETSGLRAFF. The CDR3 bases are TGTGCCAGCAGCGAGACTTCCGGGCTCCGAGCTTTCTTT.

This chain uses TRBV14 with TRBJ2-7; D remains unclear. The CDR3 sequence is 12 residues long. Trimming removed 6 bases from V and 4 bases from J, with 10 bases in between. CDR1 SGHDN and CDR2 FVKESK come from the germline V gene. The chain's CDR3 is CASSLAGYEQYF. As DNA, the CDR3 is TGTGCCAGCAGTCTGGCCGGGTACGAGCAGTACTTC.

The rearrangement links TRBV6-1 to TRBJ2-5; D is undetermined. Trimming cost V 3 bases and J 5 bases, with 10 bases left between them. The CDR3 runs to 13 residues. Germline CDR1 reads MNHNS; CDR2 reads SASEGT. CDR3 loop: CASSDWGWETQYF. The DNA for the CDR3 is TGTGCCAGCAGTGATTGGGGTTGGGAGACCCAGTACTTC.

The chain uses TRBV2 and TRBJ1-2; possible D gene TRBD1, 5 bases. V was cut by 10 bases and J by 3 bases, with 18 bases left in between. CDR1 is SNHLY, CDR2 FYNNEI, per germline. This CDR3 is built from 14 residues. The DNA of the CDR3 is TGTGCCACCCGGATCTATTCCAGGGACTATGGCTACACCTTC. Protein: CATRIYSRDYGYTF.

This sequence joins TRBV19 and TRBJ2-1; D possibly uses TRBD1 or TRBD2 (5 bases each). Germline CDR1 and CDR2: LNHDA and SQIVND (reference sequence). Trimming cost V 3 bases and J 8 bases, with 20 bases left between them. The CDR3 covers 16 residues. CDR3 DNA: TGTGCCAGTAGTATCATTTCCGGGGCATCTAGGTATGAGCAGTTCTTC. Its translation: CASSIISGASRYEQFF.

The CDR3 is CASIDYGGGSETQYF. The CDR3 DNA reads TGTGCCAGCATCGATTACGGGGGAGGTTCCGAGACCCAGTACTTC. The gene calls are TRBV28 and TRBJ2-5, with a weak D call TRBD2 (6 bases). The CDR3 is 15 amino acids. Deletions cut 7 bases from V and 5 bases from J, with 20 bases between. CDR1 and CDR2 from the germline V gene are MDHEN and SYDVKM.

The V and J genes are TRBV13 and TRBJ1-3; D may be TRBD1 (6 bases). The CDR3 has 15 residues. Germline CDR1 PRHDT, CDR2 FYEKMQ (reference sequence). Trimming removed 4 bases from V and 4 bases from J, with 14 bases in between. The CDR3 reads CASSSKSRGGNTIYF. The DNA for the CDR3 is TGTGCCAGCAGCTCAAAGTCCAGGGGAGGAAACACCATATATTTT.

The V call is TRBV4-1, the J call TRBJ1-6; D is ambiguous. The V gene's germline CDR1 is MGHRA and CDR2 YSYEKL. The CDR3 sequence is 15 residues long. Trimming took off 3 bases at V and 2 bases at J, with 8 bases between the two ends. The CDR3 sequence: CASSQGSAYNSPLHF. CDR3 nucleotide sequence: TGCGCCAGCAGCCAGGGCTCGGCCTATAATTCACCCCTCCACTTT.

CDR3 sequence (DNA): TGTGCCAGCAGCGTAGATTGGGGAGGGGGCACTGAAGCTTTCTTT. Translating gives CASSVDWGGGTEAFF. The J gene is TRBJ1-1, the V gene TRBV9; possibly TRBD1 for D (6 bases). The ends were cut back, 0 bases at V and 4 bases at J, with 13 bases in the middle. The CDR3 contains 15 residues. Germline CDR1 is SGDLS and CDR2 is YYNGEE. The full variable domain, its missing parts supplied by reference TRBV9 and TRBJ1-1, is DSGVTQTPKHLITATGQRVTLRCSPRSGDLSVYWYQQSLDQGLQFLIQYYNGEERAKGNILERFSAQQFPDLHSELNLSSLELGDSALYFCASSVDWGGGTEAFFGQGTRLTVV.

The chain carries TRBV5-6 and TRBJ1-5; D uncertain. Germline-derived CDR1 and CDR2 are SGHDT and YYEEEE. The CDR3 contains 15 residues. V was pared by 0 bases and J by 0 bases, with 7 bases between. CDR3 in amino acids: CASSLGSYSNQPQHF. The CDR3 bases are TGTGCCAGCAGCTTGGGGAGCTATAGCAATCAGCCCCAGCATTTT.

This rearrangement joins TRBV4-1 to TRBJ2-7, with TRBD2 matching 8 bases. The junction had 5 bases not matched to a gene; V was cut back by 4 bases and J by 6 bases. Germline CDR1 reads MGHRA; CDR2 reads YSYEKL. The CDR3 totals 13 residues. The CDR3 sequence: CASSLIRGGEQYF. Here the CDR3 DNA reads TGCGCCAGCAGCCTCATTCGGGGGGGCGAGCAGTACTTC.

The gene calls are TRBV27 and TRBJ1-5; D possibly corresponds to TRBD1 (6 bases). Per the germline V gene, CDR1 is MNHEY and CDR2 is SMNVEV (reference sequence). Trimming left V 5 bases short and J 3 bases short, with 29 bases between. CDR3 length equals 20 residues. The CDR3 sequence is CASSPNPHTRDTRYNQPQHF. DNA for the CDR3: TGTGCCAGCAGTCCGAATCCACATACTCGGGACACCCGGTACAATCAGCCCCAGCATTTT.

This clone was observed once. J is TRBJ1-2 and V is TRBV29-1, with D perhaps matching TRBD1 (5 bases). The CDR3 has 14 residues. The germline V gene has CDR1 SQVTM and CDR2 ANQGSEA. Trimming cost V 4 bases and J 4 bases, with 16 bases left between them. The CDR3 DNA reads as TGCAGCGTTGTATGGGGGAATGATGGCTATGGCTACACCTTC. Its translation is CSVVWGNDGYGYTF.

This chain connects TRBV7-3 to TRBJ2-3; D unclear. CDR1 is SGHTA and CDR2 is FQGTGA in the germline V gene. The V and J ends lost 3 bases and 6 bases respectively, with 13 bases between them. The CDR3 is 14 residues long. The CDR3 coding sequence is TGTGCCAGCAGCTTGGGCAATGAAGGGGATACGCAGTATTTT. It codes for CASSLGNEGDTQYF.